The clone carrying this T cell receptor beta chain was seen repeatedly, ten times or more. This entry is derived from a study of human T cells and chemical hapten exposure. The overall study: Investigators sensitized approximately 2 cm by approximately 2 cm of upper inner arm skin with 2% DPC.

Stated time point: pre-sensitization, week 0. Described treatment: therapeutic diphenylcyclopropenone sensitization with weekly scalp DPC. TCRdb reprocessed the RACE reads via MiXCR and lists one record per CDR3 protein. Of about 260,000 distinct CDR3 sequences listed, over 8% are singletons. Trimming pared 2 bases from V and 0 bases from J, leaving 6 bases between. Germline V CDR1 and CDR2: MDHEN, SYDVKM. The CDR3 consists of 14 residues. Sequencing was performed on whole blood, taken in connection with sensitization to the hapten diphenylcyclopropenone (DPC). The chain has TRBV28 and TRBJ2-3; no firm D call. This receptor was taken from a middle-aged woman with alopecia areata. Some clones in this sample may be carry-over from other donors' samples. CDR3 protein: CASSLEDSTDTQYF. For the CDR3, the DNA is TGTGCCAGCAGTTTAGAGGACAGCACAGATACGCAGTATTTT.